A single sample is the source of the 12 T cell receptor beta chains below, sequenced in a study of radiation and T cells in renal cell carcinoma. Time point: blood 4 weeks post-SBRT, at nephrectomy. Indicated treatment: 15 Gy SBRT to primary tumor, nephrectomy 4 weeks later. Method: immunoSEQ multiplex PCR; TCRdb's copy keeps in-frame clones and lacks some. The sample shows about 170,000 clones, around 89% of them seen only once. Sequencing used blood, obtained from a patient whose treatment included radiotherapy and nephrectomy. The source of these receptors is a woman aged 50 to 60 with renal cell carcinoma.

The gene calls are TRBV15 and TRBJ2-7; no definite D call. Trimming pared 0 bases from V and 2 bases from J, leaving 8 bases between. This CDR3 has 14 residues. CDR1 LNHNV and CDR2 YYDKDF come from the germline V gene (reference sequence). CDR3 bases: TGTGCCACCAGCAGAGATTCAGAACCCTACGAGCAGTACTTC. It specifies CATSRDSEPYEQYF.

The gene calls are TRBV7-9 and TRBJ1-1, with 9 bases identical to TRBD1. The CDR3 contains 14 residues. The germline CDR1 and CDR2 sequences are SEHNR and FQNEAQ (reference sequence). V trimming: 7 bases; J trimming: 0 bases; junction bases outside the gene matches: 3. The CDR3 region has the DNA TGTGCCAGCAACGGACAGGGGATGAACACTGAAGCTTTCTTT. Its translation is CASNGQGMNTEAFF.

The chain employs TRBV19 and TRBJ1-5; 11 bases line up with TRBD1. The J segment lost 11 bases and the V segment lost 6 bases, leaving 3 bases of the junction unmatched. Germline CDR1 is LNHDA and CDR2 is SQIVND (reference sequence). CDR3 length equals 12 residues. CDR3 nucleotides: TGTGCCAGTAGGGGACAGGGGGAGGCCCAGCATTTT. This gives the protein CASRGQGEAQHF.

The J gene is TRBJ2-7, the V gene TRBV6-1; 10 nucleotides match TRBD1. This CDR3 is built from 11 residues. Germline values: CDR1 MNHNS, CDR2 SASEGT. V lost 5 bases to trimming and J lost 12 bases; unmatched junction nucleotides: 4. Here the CDR3 DNA reads TGTGCCAGCAGTACTGGACAGGGGGTGTACTTC. It codes for CASSTGQGVYF.

This chain links TRBV15 with TRBJ1-4, with 7 bases lining up with TRBD1. The CDR3 has 14 residues. With 0 bases clipped from V and 8 bases from J, the junction kept 3 bases outside the gene matches. The germline CDR1 and CDR2 sequences are LNHNV and YYDKDF (reference sequence). Here the CDR3 reads CATSRDRQGEKLFF. The CDR3 DNA is TGTGCCACCAGCAGAGACCGACAGGGCGAAAAACTGTTTTTT.

The rearrangement uses TRBV30 and TRBJ1-2; no clear D gene. Trimming stripped 1 base from V and 8 bases from J, with 17 bases between. CDR3 size: 14 residues. CDR1 GTSNPN and CDR2 SVGIG come from the germline V gene (reference sequence). In nucleotides, the CDR3 is TGTGCCTGGAGTGAAACGGTCGAACCGGGGGGCTACACCTTC. Its translation: CAWSETVEPGGYTF.

V is TRBV29-1 and J is TRBJ1-2; 7 bases are a match to TRBD1. J was trimmed by 2 bases and V by 7 bases; bases with no gene match: 10. Per germline, CDR1 SQVTM and CDR2 ANQGSEA. This CDR3 region has 14 residues. The CDR3, as DNA: TGCAGCGCCCCGTCGACAGGGCCCAACTATGGCTACACCTTC. As protein: CSAPSTGPNYGYTF.

V is TRBV14 and J is TRBJ1-1; a weak D match, TRBD1 (5 bases). The CDR3 runs 14 residues. The ends were cut back, 4 bases at V and 3 bases at J, with 12 bases in the middle. Germline assignment: CDR1 SGHDN and CDR2 FVKESK. CDR3 residues: CASSRSGGYTEAFF. CDR3 coding DNA: TGTGCCAGCAGCCGAAGTGGGGGGTACACTGAAGCTTTCTTT.

This clone was picked up a small number of times. The J gene is TRBJ2-1, the V gene TRBV19; 7 bases align to TRBD1. V shed 8 bases, J shed 3 bases, and the junction held 10 bases outside the gene matches. The CDR3 is 15 amino acids. Germline values: CDR1 LNHDA, CDR2 SQIVND (reference sequence). CDR3: CASRRGGANYNEQFF. As DNA, the CDR3 is TGTGCCAGTCGCCGAGGGGGCGCTAACTACAATGAGCAGTTCTTC.

V and J are TRBV18 and TRBJ2-1, with D tentatively TRBD2 (6 bases). This CDR3 is 15 amino acids long. CDR1 KGHSH and CDR2 LQKENI come from the germline V gene. Trimming removed 2 bases at V and 4 bases at J, with 12 bases between. CDR3 sequence (DNA): TGTGCCAGCTCACCAACCGGGACTCCTTACAATGAGCAGTTCTTC. Translated, it gives CASSPTGTPYNEQFF.

The chain has TRBV6-1 and TRBJ2-7; D remains ambiguous. Deletions cut 4 bases from V and 2 bases from J, with 9 bases between. This CDR3 comprises 13 residues. Germline lookup yields CDR1 MNHNS and CDR2 SASEGT. CDR3 in DNA: TGTGCCAGCAGTGCTCAACAGACCTACGAGCAGTACTTC. This sequence encodes CASSAQQTYEQYF.

This chain uses TRBV9 with TRBJ1-1; D unclear. V was cut by 2 bases and J by 1 base, with 6 bases left in between. The CDR3 runs to 13 residues. The V gene's germline CDR1 is SGDLS and CDR2 YYNGEE. This chain's CDR3 is CASSVGPNTEAFF. In DNA form, the CDR3 reads TGTGCCAGCAGCGTTGGACCGAACACTGAAGCTTTCTTT.